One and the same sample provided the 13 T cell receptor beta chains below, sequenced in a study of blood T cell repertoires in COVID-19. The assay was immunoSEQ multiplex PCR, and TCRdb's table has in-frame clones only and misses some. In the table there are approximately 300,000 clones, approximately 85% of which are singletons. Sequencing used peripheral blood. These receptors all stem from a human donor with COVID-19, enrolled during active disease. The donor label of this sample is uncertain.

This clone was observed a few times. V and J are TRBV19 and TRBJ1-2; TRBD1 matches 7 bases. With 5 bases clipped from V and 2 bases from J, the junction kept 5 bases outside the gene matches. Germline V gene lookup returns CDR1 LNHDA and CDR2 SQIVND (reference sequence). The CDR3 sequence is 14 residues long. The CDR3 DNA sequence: TGTGCCAGTAGTCCGACAGGGTCGAACTATGGCTACACCTTC. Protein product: CASSPTGSNYGYTF.

The CDR3, as DNA: TGTGCCGGGGCATTGACAGGCCAGTATTCACCCCTCCACTTT. This encodes CAGALTGQYSPLHF. This sequence joins TRBV6-5 and TRBJ1-6, with D tentatively TRBD1 (6 bases). The CDR3 has 14 amino acids. Looked up from germline, CDR1 is MNHEY and CDR2 is SVGAGI. V lost 11 bases, J lost 8 bases, and 19 bases lay in between.

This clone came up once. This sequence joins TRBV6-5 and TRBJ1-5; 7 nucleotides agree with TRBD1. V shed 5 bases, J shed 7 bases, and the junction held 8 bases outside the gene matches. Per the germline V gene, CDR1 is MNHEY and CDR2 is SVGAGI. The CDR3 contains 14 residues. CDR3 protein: CASSPQGGAQPQHF. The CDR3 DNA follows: TGTGCCAGCAGTCCCCAGGGGGGCGCGCAGCCCCAGCATTTT.

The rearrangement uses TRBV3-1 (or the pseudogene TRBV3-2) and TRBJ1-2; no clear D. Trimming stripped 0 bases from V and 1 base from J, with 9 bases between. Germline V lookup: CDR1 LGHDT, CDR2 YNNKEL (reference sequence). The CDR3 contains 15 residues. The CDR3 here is CASSQDSGINYGYTF. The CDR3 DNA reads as TGTGCCAGCAGCCAAGATTCAGGCATTAACTATGGCTACACCTTC.

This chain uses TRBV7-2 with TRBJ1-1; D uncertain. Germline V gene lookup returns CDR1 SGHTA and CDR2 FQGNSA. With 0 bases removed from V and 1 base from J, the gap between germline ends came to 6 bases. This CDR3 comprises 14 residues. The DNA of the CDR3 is TGTGCCAGCAGCTTAGCTACAGCGAACACTGAAGCTTTCTTT. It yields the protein CASSLATANTEAFF.

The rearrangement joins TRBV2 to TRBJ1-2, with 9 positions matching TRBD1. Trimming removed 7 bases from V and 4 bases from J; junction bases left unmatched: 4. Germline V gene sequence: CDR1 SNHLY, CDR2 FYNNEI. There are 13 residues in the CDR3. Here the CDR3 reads CASTMGQGYGYTF. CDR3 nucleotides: TGTGCCAGCACCATGGGACAGGGCTATGGCTACACCTTC. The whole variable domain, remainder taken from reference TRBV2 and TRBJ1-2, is EPEVTQTPSHQVTQMGQEVILRCVPISNHLYFYWYRQILGQKVEFLVSFYNNEISEKSEIFDDQFSVERPDGSNFTLKIRSTKLEDSAMYFCASTMGQGYGYTFGSGTRLTVV.

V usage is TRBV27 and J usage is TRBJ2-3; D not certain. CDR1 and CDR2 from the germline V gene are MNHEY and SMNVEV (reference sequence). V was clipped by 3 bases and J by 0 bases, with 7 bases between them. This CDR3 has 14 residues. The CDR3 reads CASSFQSSTDTQYF. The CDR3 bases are TGTGCCAGCAGTTTCCAAAGCAGCACAGATACGCAGTATTTT.

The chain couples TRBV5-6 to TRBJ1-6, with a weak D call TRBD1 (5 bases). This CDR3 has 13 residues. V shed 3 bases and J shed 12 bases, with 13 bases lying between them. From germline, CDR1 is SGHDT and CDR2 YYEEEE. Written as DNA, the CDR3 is TGTGCCAGCAGCTCCGCGGGGCTCGGACCCCTCCACTTT. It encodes CASSSAGLGPLHF.

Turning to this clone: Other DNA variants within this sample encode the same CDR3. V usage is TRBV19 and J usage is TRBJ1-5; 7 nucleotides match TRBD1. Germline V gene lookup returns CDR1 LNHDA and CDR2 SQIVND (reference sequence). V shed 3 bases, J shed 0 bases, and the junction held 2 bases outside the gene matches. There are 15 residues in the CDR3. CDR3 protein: CASSIDRDSNQPQHF. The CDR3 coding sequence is TGTGCCAGTAGTATCGACAGGGATAGCAATCAGCCCCAGCATTTT.

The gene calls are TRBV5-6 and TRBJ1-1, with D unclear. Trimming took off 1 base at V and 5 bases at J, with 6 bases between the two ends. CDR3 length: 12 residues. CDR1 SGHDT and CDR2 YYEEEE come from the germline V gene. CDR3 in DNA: TGTGCCAGCAGCTTGAAACAGACTGAAGCTTTCTTT. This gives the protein CASSLKQTEAFF.

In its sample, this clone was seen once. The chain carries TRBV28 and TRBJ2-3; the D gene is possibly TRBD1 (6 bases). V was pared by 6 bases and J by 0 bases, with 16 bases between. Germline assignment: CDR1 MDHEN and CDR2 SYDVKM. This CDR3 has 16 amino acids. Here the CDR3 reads CASRARDIVSTDTQYF. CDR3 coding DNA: TGTGCCAGCAGGGCCCGGGACATCGTTAGCACAGATACGCAGTATTTT.

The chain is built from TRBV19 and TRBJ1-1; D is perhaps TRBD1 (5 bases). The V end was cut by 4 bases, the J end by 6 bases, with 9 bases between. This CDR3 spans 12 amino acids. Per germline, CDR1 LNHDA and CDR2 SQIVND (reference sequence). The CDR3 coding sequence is TGTGCCAGTAGTACAGGGTTCCCTGAAGCTTTCTTT. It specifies CASSTGFPEAFF.

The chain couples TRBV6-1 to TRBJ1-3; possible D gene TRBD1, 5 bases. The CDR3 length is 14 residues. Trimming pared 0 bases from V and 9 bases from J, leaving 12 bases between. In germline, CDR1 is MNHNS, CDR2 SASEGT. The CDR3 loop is CASSEAGGFTTIYF. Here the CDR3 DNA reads TGTGCCAGCAGTGAAGCGGGGGGGTTCACCACCATATATTTT.